This is a list of T cell receptor beta chains from one sample in a study of cytomegalovirus exposure and HLA in healthy donors. Measured with immunoSEQ multiplex PCR; TCRdb has only the in-frame clones, and not every one. Of roughly 190,000 clones listed, roughly three quarters are singletons. The source material was PBMCs. The receptors were gathered from a woman between 18 and 29 years old in good health and CMV-seronegative. CDR3s include the opening cysteine and the closing phenylalanine or tryptophan. A D gene is named only where the DNA matches it firmly. Clone sizes are given selectively: once, few, many, or a class where the clone is expanded.

abundance	v_gene	d_gene	len	j_gene	CDR3nt	CDR3aa
.	TRBV25-1	.	15	TRBJ2-3	TGTGCCAGCAGTGACAGGGGCCTTAGCACAGATACGCAGTATTTT	CASSDRGLSTDTQYF
.	TRBV10-2	.	13	TRBJ1-5	TGCGCCAGCAGTGCGGCGGTGGGTCAGCCCCAGCATTTT	CASSAAVGQPQHF
.	TRBV11-2	.	13	TRBJ2-7	TGTGCCAGCAGTCAGGGGAGCTCCTACGAGCAGTACTTC	CASSQGSSYEQYF
.	TRBV29-1	.	13	TRBJ1-2	TGCAGCGCCGAGGGGGGGTTTCTTTATGGCTACACCTTC	CSAEGGFLYGYTF
.	TRBV28	.	15	TRBJ1-6	TGTGCCAGCAGTGCCTCGACAGAAGTGGATTCACCCCTCCACTTT	CASSASTEVDSPLHF
.	TRBV7-9	.	16	TRBJ1-3	TGTGCCAGCAGCGACAGTTTCTTGTTCTCTGGAAACACCATATATTTT	CASSDSFLFSGNTIYF
.	TRBV4-1	TRBD1	16	TRBJ1-2	TGCGCCAGCAGCCAAGGACAGGGGAACAGTAACTATGGCTACACCTTC	CASSQGQGNSNYGYTF
.	TRBV14	TRBD1	14	TRBJ2-1	TGTGCCAGCAGCCCGTGGACAGGGGGTAATGAGCAGTTCTTC	CASSPWTGGNEQFF
.	TRBV4-2	.	15	TRBJ2-2	TGTGCCAGCAGCCTATCGGGGGTAAACACCGGGGAGCTGTTTTTT	CASSLSGVNTGELFF
once	TRBV6-5	TRBD1	13	TRBJ2-7	TGTGCCAGCAGCACGGACAGGGGTCGCGAGCAGTACTTC	CASSTDRGREQYF
.	TRBV9	TRBD1	16	TRBJ1-4	TGTGCCAGCAGCGTAGGACCGGGACAGATTAATGAAAAACTGTTTTTT	CASSVGPGQINEKLFF
.	TRBV15	TRBD1	15	TRBJ2-7	TGTGCCACCAGCAGGCCGGACAGGGGGCTCTACGAGCAGTACTTC	CATSRPDRGLYEQYF
.	TRBV9	.	15	TRBJ2-5	TGTGCCAGCAGCATCTCGGGACACCGAGGGGAGACCCAGTACTTC	CASSISGHRGETQYF
once	TRBV27	TRBD1	14	TRBJ2-3	TGTGCCAGCAGTATAACTACAGGGGGGGATACGCAGTATTTT	CASSITTGGDTQYF
.	TRBV6-5	TRBD1	15	TRBJ2-7	TGTACCAGCAGTACCAGGGGACAGGGTTCCTACGAGCAGTACTTC	CTSSTRGQGSYEQYF
.	TRBV7-6	.	14	TRBJ2-7	TGTGCCAGCAGCTTAGTCGTTAGTCCCTACGAGCAGTACTTC	CASSLVVSPYEQYF
.	TRBV2	.	13	TRBJ1-1	TGTGCCACCAGTTACGAGATCCGCACTGAAGCTTTCTTT	CATSYEIRTEAFF
.	TRBV18	.	14	TRBJ2-7	TGTGCCAGCTCCCCAACAGACACCGCCTACGAGCAGTACTTC	CASSPTDTAYEQYF
.	TRBV5-1	.	14	TRBJ1-1	TGCGCCAGCAGCCCGACAGGCATAAACACTGAAGCTTTCTTT	CASSPTGINTEAFF
.	TRBV7-9	.	15	TRBJ2-5	TGTGCCAGCAGCTTAGCGGGAGATGGGGGGGAGACCCAGTACTTC	CASSLAGDGGETQYF